This is a list of T cell receptor beta chains from one sample in a study of technical replicates of blood from a few donors. Profiled with immunoSEQ multiplex PCR; TCRdb holds only in-frame clones, not every one. The sample has around 79,000 clones; 85% to 95% are singletons. Sequenced sample: T cells isolated from PBMCs. The receptors come from a human donor in good health. Both conserved end residues are part of each CDR3.

J gene | CDR3 length | V gene | CDR3 protein
TRBJ1-2 | 15 | TRBV19 | CASSTLGGVGYGYTF
TRBJ2-7 | 16 | TRBV7-9 | CASSPNRQRENYEQYF
TRBJ1-2 | 14 | TRBV2 | CASSDSTGLGGYTF
TRBJ2-3 | 12 | TRBV27 | CASRSSTDTQYF
TRBJ2-7 | 15 | TRBV28 | CASSFLGTDDYEQYF
TRBJ2-3 | 15 | TRBV5-1 | CASSIRDRNTDTQYF
TRBJ2-7 | 15 | TRBV13 | CASSSYRGQSYEQYF
TRBJ2-5 | 14 | TRBV30 | CAWTRGPSQETQYF
TRBJ1-1 | 13 | TRBV6-5 | CASSYMKGTEAFF
TRBJ2-3 | 17 | TRBV18 | CASSPGTSGSGKDTQYF
TRBJ2-1 | 13 | TRBV15 | CATSTLGSVGQFF
TRBJ2-1 | 14 | TRBV2 | CASGGGFLYNEQFF
TRBJ1-1 | 17 | TRBV4-1 | CASSRPDLLGGNTEAFF
TRBJ2-5 | 12 | TRBV12-5 | CASGPHRGAQYF
TRBJ2-3 | 18 | TRBV11-2 | CASSPGLAGGTITDTQYF
TRBJ2-3 | 12 | TRBV29-1 | CSVSGRGDTQYF
TRBJ1-2 | 14 | TRBV10-1 | CASSESSRNYGYTF
TRBJ2-7 | 13 | TRBV6-5 | CASSSTSSYEQYF
TRBJ2-1 | 15 | TRBV11-2 | CASSTTSGRWNEQFF
TRBJ1-1 | 11 | TRBV28 | CASLGEKLAFF
TRBJ1-1 | 13 | TRBV2 | CASRRTVGSEAFF
TRBJ2-5 | 13 | TRBV6-5 | CASSRTGGQTQYF
TRBJ1-2 | 13 | TRBV5-4 | CASSLVENYGYTF
TRBJ1-1 | 14 | TRBV4-1 | CASRKEGPNTEAFF
TRBJ1-1 | 15 | TRBV28 | CASSLTGRGDTEAFF
TRBJ2-7 | 12 | TRBV28 | CAMSSRGDEQYF
TRBJ2-1 | 16 | TRBV18 | CASSPGLGQKDNEQFF
TRBJ2-3 | 15 | TRBV15 | CATSSLSRATDTQYF
TRBJ2-6 | 16 | TRBV19 | CASSAPRSSGANVLTF
TRBJ2-5 | 13 | TRBV27 | CASKAGQRETQYF
TRBJ1-4 | 12 | TRBV29-1 | CSAGTGNEKLFF
TRBJ2-2 | 18 | TRBV2 | CASMRTGGAGRVTGELFF
TRBJ1-2 | 14 | TRBV6-1 | CAQQFFSRGYGYTF
TRBJ2-1 | 17 | TRBV7-8 | CASSPRLAGATYNEQFF
TRBJ2-7 | 13 | TRBV29-1 | CSVVVGGADEQYF
TRBJ1-1 | 13 | TRBV19 | CASSNDRNTEAFF
TRBJ2-2 | 15 | TRBV6-4 | CASSDSTGNTGELFF
TRBJ2-5 | 14 | TRBV2 | CASIIEAAQETQYF
TRBJ2-3 | 15 | TRBV27 | CASTNRGYSTDTQYF
TRBJ2-3 | 12 | TRBV10-1 | CASSESSHTQYF
TRBJ2-1 | 15 | TRBV7-9 | CASRDADFSYNEQFF
TRBJ1-4 | 11 | TRBV28 | CASSLRGRLFF
TRBJ2-1 | 15 | TRBV15 | CATSTESGGYNEQFF
TRBJ1-2 | 14 | TRBV10-3 | CAIEGASPGYGYTF
TRBJ2-7 | 16 | TRBV7-9 | CASSLEGSPSSYEQYF
TRBJ2-7 | 15 | TRBV7-8 | CASSLNPDTSYEQYF
TRBJ2-3 | 16 | TRBV19 | CASSRKGRGGDDTQYF
TRBJ1-1 | 14 | TRBV5-4 | CASSLIDMNTEAFF
TRBJ2-7 | 13 | TRBV27 | CASKENGMYEQYF
TRBJ2-7 | 15 | TRBV15 | CATSRAGGGHHEQYF
TRBJ2-1 | 13 | TRBV10-1 | CASSWTAYNEQFF
TRBJ2-1 | 11 | TRBV6-6 | CASIRGDEQFF
TRBJ2-7 | 14 | TRBV4-1 | CASSQADRWYEQYF
TRBJ2-7 | 18 | TRBV2 | CASRRLAGGPYGGGEQYF
TRBJ2-7 | 15 | TRBV9 | CASSVGGHSTYEQYF
TRBJ2-2 | 15 | TRBV10-1 | CASSEQGRNTGELFF